This T cell receptor beta chain was recovered during a study of blood T cell repertoires in COVID-19. Across the study: Specimens from acute and convalescent COVID-19 originated in the United States, Italy and Spain. T cells, B-cell-depleted T cells, or PBMCs supplied cDNA or gDNA.

Looked up from germline, CDR1 is LNHNV and CDR2 is YYDKDF (reference sequence). V trimming: 5 bases; J trimming: 4 bases; junction bases outside the gene matches: 17. The CDR3 is 18 residues long. Original data processing: Cell counts per sample came from amplifying reference gene primers. Measured with immunoSEQ multiplex PCR; TCRdb has only the in-frame clones, and not every one. The D gene and trimming were derived from the DNA, and the V and J assignments and clone size from that table. This table has tens of thousands of clones, roughly 85% appearing once. This chain links TRBV15 with TRBJ2-1, with 7 bases that match TRBD1. This clonotype was obtained from a man aged 60 to 69 with active or convalescent COVID-19. The sequencing sample was made of peripheral blood. CDR3 amino acids: CATSSRDRAISRYNEQFF. The CDR3 DNA sequence: TGTGCCACCAGCTCCAGAGACAGGGCTATCTCCAGGTACAATGAGCAGTTCTTC.